These T cell receptor beta chains were read from a single sample in a study of T cells after yellow fever vaccination. TCRdb re-called the 5' RACE reads through MiXCR, storing one row per CDR3 protein. Of some 400,000 distinct CDR3 sequences listed, 15% to 20% were seen once; the top ten hold over 15%. The specimen comprised PBMCs, sampled before the yellow fever booster vaccination. Every receptor here comes from a man aged 18 to 30 who received the YFV17D yellow fever vaccine. Each CDR3 is given with its conserved first and last residue. D genes are given only for firm matches. Clone sizes are given selectively: once, few, many, or a class where the clone is expanded.

clone_size	d_call	v_call	j_call	cdr3_nt	cdr3_aa
many	TRBD2	TRBV9	TRBJ2-2	TGTGCCAGCAGCGTAGGCGGGGGGAACACCGGGGAGCTGTTTTTT	CASSVGGGNTGELFF
.	.	TRBV4-3	TRBJ1-5	TGCGCCAGCAGCCAAGAAGATTGGGTCAGGGATAGCAATCAGCCCCAGCATTTT	CASSQEDWVRDSNQPQHF
.	.	TRBV6-5	TRBJ2-6	TGTGCCAGCACCCAATGGGGGGGGCTCCTCTCTGGGGCCAACGTCCTGACTTTC	CASTQWGGLLSGANVLTF
few	.	TRBV6-5	TRBJ2-1	TGTGCCAGCAGTTACCGGGGCCCGGGAAATGAGCAGTTCTTC	CASSYRGPGNEQFF
few	TRBD2	TRBV20-1	TRBJ2-5	TGCAGTGCAGACGCGGCGGGGGAGCTTCAAGAGACCCAGTACTTC	CSADAAGELQETQYF
.	TRBD1	TRBV6-2/TRBV6-3	TRBJ2-5	TGTGCCAACCACTACAGGGGACAAGAGACCCAGTACTTC	CANHYRGQETQYF
.	.	TRBV12-3/TRBV12-4	TRBJ2-1	TGTGCCAGCGGGACTCGGGCGTGGACAAATGAGCAGTTCTTC	CASGTRAWTNEQFF
few	TRBD2	TRBV6-5	TRBJ2-5	TGTGCCAGCACCCCAGGGCTAGCGGGGGGCCCCATAGAGACCCAGTACTTC	CASTPGLAGGPIETQYF
.	.	TRBV4-1	TRBJ1-2	TGCGCCAGCAGCCAAGAGCATGGGGACGAGGGCTACACCTTC	CASSQEHGDEGYTF
few	.	TRBV7-6	TRBJ1-5	TGTGCCAGCAGCTTAGGCCAGACCCAGAGCAATCAGCCCCAGCATTTT	CASSLGQTQSNQPQHF
.	.	TRBV30	TRBJ1-5	TGTGCCTGGAGTGTACAATCGGATCAGCCCCAGCATTTT	CAWSVQSDQPQHF
.	TRBD2	TRBV24-1	TRBJ2-5	TGTGCCACCAGTGACTCGACTAGCGGGGGGCCGCAAGAGACCCAGTACTTC	CATSDSTSGGPQETQYF
.	.	TRBV5-1	TRBJ1-4	TGCGCCAGCAGCTTGATAGGGATTGGAGAAAAACTGTTTTTT	CASSLIGIGEKLFF
.	TRBD2	TRBV5-1	TRBJ2-5	TGCGCCAGCAGCTTGACTAGCGGGGCACAAGAGACCCAGTACTTC	CASSLTSGAQETQYF
.	.	TRBV6-5	TRBJ2-1	TGTGCCAGCAGTTACTATTTGGGCTTGGACAATGAGCAGTTCTTC	CASSYYLGLDNEQFF
.	TRBD1	TRBV6-5	TRBJ2-7	TGTGCCAGCAGGCAGACAGGGGGAAGCTCCTACGAGCAGTACTTC	CASRQTGGSSYEQYF
few	.	TRBV18	TRBJ1-2	TGTGCCAGCTCACTCCCGGGACGGAACACGGATGGCTACACCTTC	CASSLPGRNTDGYTF
few	.	TRBV12-3/TRBV12-4	TRBJ2-1	TGTGCCAGCAGTTTAAGGCAGACTGACAATGAGCAGTTCTTC	CASSLRQTDNEQFF
few	.	TRBV12-3/TRBV12-4	TRBJ1-1	TGTGCCAGCAGTTTACCGCCGGCGAACACTGAAGCTTTCTTT	CASSLPPANTEAFF
few	.	TRBV12-3/TRBV12-4	TRBJ1-2	TGTGCCAGCGGGCCAGCTAACTATGGCTACACCTTC	CASGPANYGYTF
few	.	TRBV4-1	TRBJ2-2	TGCGCCAGCAGCCAACCCGGTGTGTCCGGGGAGCTGTTTTTT	CASSQPGVSGELFF
few	.	TRBV29-1	TRBJ2-2	TGCAGCGTTGAGGCGGAATACACCGGGGAGCTGTTTTTT	CSVEAEYTGELFF
.	TRBD1	TRBV4-1	TRBJ2-2	TGCGCCAGCAGCCACCCCGGGACAGGGGTAGGGGAGCTGTTTTTT	CASSHPGTGVGELFF
many	TRBD2	TRBV12-3/TRBV12-4	TRBJ2-1	TGTGCCAGCAGTTTCACTAGCGGGGGGGCCGTGTATGAGCAGTTCTTC	CASSFTSGGAVYEQFF
once	.	TRBV6-5	TRBJ1-3	TGTGCCAGCAGGCCCATGTCGGCCGGCTCTGGAAACACCATATATTTT	CASRPMSAGSGNTIYF
.	.	TRBV4-1	TRBJ2-5	TGCGCCAGCAGCCACGCGTGGCGGGGCCAAGAGACCCAGTACTTC	CASSHAWRGQETQYF
few	.	TRBV10-3	TRBJ1-3	TGTGCCATCAGTGAACCAGGGAGTAACACCATATATTTT	CAISEPGSNTIYF
few	.	TRBV9	TRBJ2-3	TGTGCCAGCAGCGCAGGGGGGGCCGTAGATACGCAGTATTTT	CASSAGGAVDTQYF
few	.	TRBV7-9	TRBJ1-2	TGTGCCAGCAGCTTAAACGGGGATGGCTACACCTTC	CASSLNGDGYTF
.	.	TRBV29-1	TRBJ1-5	TGCAGCGTTCGGGACGGAGATCAGCCCCAGCATTTT	CSVRDGDQPQHF
few	.	TRBV29-1	TRBJ2-5	TGCAGCGTTGAAAGCTGGGCAGGGAAAGAGACCCAGTACTTC	CSVESWAGKETQYF
.	.	TRBV29-1	TRBJ1-6	TGCAGCGTTGGGGAAGGGCACTCACCCCTCCACTTT	CSVGEGHSPLHF
.	.	TRBV7-3	TRBJ2-1	TGTGCCAGCAGCTTAACGTATCCGGGAGAGCAGTTCTTC	CASSLTYPGEQFF
few	.	TRBV5-1	TRBJ1-6	TGCGCCAGCAGCTTGGATGGGGCCCAGCTCCTGAGTAATTCACCCCTCCACTTT	CASSLDGAQLLSNSPLHF
.	.	TRBV4-1	TRBJ2-3	TGCGCCAGCAGCGCCTTCGGTCAGGGGAGCACAGATACGCAGTATTTT	CASSAFGQGSTDTQYF
few	TRBD1	TRBV24-1	TRBJ1-4	TGTGCCACCAGTGATACCGGGACAGGGGGGACGGAAAAACTGTTTTTT	CATSDTGTGGTEKLFF
.	TRBD1	TRBV6-2/TRBV6-3	TRBJ1-1	TGTGCCAGCAGTCAAACCCATACAGGGGTGAAGACTGAAGCTTTCTTT	CASSQTHTGVKTEAFF
.	TRBD2	TRBV13	TRBJ2-2	TGTGCCACTGGGGAGGGTAACAAAGCGAACACCGGGGAGCTGTTTTTT	CATGEGNKANTGELFF
.	.	TRBV2	TRBJ1-1	TGTGCCAGCAGCCGGGACACTGGATTCACTGAAGCTTTCTTT	CASSRDTGFTEAFF
many	.	TRBV10-3	TRBJ2-1	TGTGCCATCAGTGAGGGACAGACAAGCTCCTACAATGAGCAGTTCTTC	CAISEGQTSSYNEQFF
few	.	TRBV5-1	TRBJ2-2	TGCGCCAGCCATACGGGCAACACCGGGGAGCTGTTTTTT	CASHTGNTGELFF
.	.	TRBV7-6	TRBJ2-2	TGTGCCAGCAGCCTACGGCGGGGTTCCGGGGAGCTGTTTTTT	CASSLRRGSGELFF
few	TRBD1	TRBV12-3/TRBV12-4	TRBJ1-5	TGTGCCAGCAGTCAAACGGACAGGGAGGGTCAGCCCCAGCATTTT	CASSQTDREGQPQHF
.	TRBD2	TRBV7-2	TRBJ2-7	TGTGCCAGCAGCTTAGTATCCGTTACGACTAGCGTCGAGCAGTACTTC	CASSLVSVTTSVEQYF
few	TRBD1	TRBV24-1	TRBJ2-5	TGTGCCACCAGTGAGGGGACAGGGAGAGAGACCCAGTACTTC	CATSEGTGRETQYF
few	.	TRBV6-5	TRBJ2-2	TGTGCCAGCAGTTACTCGGGGGTAATCGCCGGGGAGCTGTTTTTT	CASSYSGVIAGELFF
.	TRBD1	TRBV20-1	TRBJ2-6	TGCAGTGCTAGAGGTTGGGGGACAGGGGGCTCTGGGGCCAACGTCCTGACTTTC	CSARGWGTGGSGANVLTF
.	TRBD1	TRBV9	TRBJ1-6	TGTGCCAGCAGCATTCGGGACAGGCTGAATTCACCCCTCCACTTT	CASSIRDRLNSPLHF
.	TRBD2	TRBV4-2	TRBJ2-7	TGTGCCAGCAGCCAAGTTTCGGGGGGGGCCACCTACGAGCAGTACTTC	CASSQVSGGATYEQYF
.	.	TRBV6-2/TRBV6-3	TRBJ2-5	TGTGCCAGCAGTTACTCGGGGACGCCAGAGACCCAGTACTTC	CASSYSGTPETQYF
.	.	TRBV20-1	TRBJ1-1	TGCAGTGCTAGAGATCTGTACGGCGGGGGGGATAACACTGAAGCTTTCTTT	CSARDLYGGGDNTEAFF
few	.	TRBV10-1	TRBJ2-2	TGCGCCAGCAGTTTCTCGATTGGGGCCGGGGAGCTGTTTTTT	CASSFSIGAGELFF